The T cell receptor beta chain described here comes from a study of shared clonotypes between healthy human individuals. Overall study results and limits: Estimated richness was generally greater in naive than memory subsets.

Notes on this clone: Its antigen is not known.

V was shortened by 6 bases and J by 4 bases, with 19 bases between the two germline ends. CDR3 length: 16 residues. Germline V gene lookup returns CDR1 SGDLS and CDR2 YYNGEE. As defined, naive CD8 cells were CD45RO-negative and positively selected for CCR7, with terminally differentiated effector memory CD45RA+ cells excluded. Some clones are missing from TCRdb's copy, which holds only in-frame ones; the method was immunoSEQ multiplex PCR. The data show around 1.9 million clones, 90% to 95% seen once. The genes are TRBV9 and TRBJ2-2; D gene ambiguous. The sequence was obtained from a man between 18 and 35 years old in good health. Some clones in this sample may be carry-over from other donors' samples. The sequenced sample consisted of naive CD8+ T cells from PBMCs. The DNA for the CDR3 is TGTGCCAGCACCTATTCAGAGAGTCTACCCACCGGGGAGCTGTTTTTT. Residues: CASTYSESLPTGELFF.